This entry is about one T cell receptor (beta chain). This clone has more than one count but fewer than ten. The input lacks base qualities; no much larger clone sits a single base away. In the paper's terms, the time point label means: cells obtained before transplantation from donor or recipient. In the mixed lymphocyte reactions, approximately 200,000 CFSE-labeled pre-transplant responders were plated with approximately 200,000 irradiated violet-dye-labeled stimulators and cultured for 6 days. Proliferating CD3+CD4+CFSE-low and CD3+CD8+CFSE-low responder cells were FACS-sorted on a BD Influx sorter after the mixed lymphocyte reaction. This sample is drawn from a study of graft-versus-host responses after intestinal transplantation (dated by TCRdb to about 2021). The study in broad terms: The transplants that recipients got were multivisceral, liver-intestinal, or isolated intestinal. Samples from three later patients were sequenced in-house on an Illumina MiSeq with MiXCR processing rather than by the commercial service. Every recipient was given anti-thymocyte globulin induction, then maintenance tacrolimus and steroids for around three years. Alloreactive clones were identified by sequencing pre-transplant mixed lymphocyte reaction products and comparing these products with unstimulated pre-transplant donor and recipient T cells. The cohort enrolled some 23 intestinal transplant recipients, one of whom was a retransplant, and 3 patients without pretransplant specimens were excluded. A peak of at least 4% donor T cells among recipient peripheral blood mononuclear cells was the definition used for donor T cell macrochimerism. Graft-versus-host and host-versus-graft alloreactive T cell clones were tracked in the graft, circulation and bone marrow after intestinal transplantation using bulk TCR-beta CDR3 sequencing. Points the paper makes about the study in general: Conclusions were limited by the relatively low number and heterogeneity of intestinal transplant patients. Peak levels of circulating GvH clones were associated with declines in HvG clones early after transplant. In patients with donor T cell macrochimerism, the allografts had high GvH to HvG T cell clonal ratios. GvH clones were found in recipient bone marrow, and some of the GvH clones appeared earlier in ileal mucosa or blood, which is consistent with an intestinal mucosal origin.

The library was produced with the immunoSEQ multiplex PCR assay. For most patients, genomic DNA was isolated using the Qiagen DNeasy Blood and Tissue Kit and was shipped frozen to Adaptive Biotechnologies for TCR sequencing. For most patients, genomic DNA was subjected to high-throughput TCR-beta CDR3 sequencing by Adaptive Biotechnologies. Per the source publication's procedure: TCR sequencing data were retrieved from Adaptive's ImmunoSEQ software for about 17 patients, whereas a few other patients were processed with MiXCR and VDJtools. CD4 versus CD8 sorting errors were corrected by removing sequences found in both subsets at a frequency ratio below 5:1. CDR3 nucleotide sequences shared between donor and recipient were removed because their origin could not be assigned. Alloreactive clones required at least 2-fold expansion over unstimulated cells and minimum CFSE-low frequency of 0.002% (template counts) or 0.001% (read counts). A clone was considered mappable if detected in the sequenced pre-transplant spleen, lymph node, or MLR CFSE-low populations of the donor or recipient. The cumulative frequency of alloreactive clones was calculated as a percentage of all sequences, weighted by copy number. TCRdb carries this immuneACCESS record with in-frame sequences only. Its versions omit some clonotypes, under half of them owing to an unresolved V gene in the studies checked, with the rest unexplained. That table furnishes V, J and clone size, whereas the DNA furnished D and trimming. Within this sample are about 21,000 clones, with 40% to 45% of them counted one time only. Of the sample, over 1.5% falls within the top ten clones.

Trimming leaves V shorter by 0 bases and J shorter by 3 bases, with the junction holding 6 bases beyond the gene matches. The CDR3 numbers 18 residues from cysteine through phenylalanine. Only the CDR3 DNA is retained, 54 bases long and in frame from the first base. Taken from the germline V gene (reference sequence), the CDR1 and CDR2 loops are SEHNR and FQNEAQ. The chain couples TRBV7-9 to TRBJ2-2; TRBD2 lines up with 11 middle nucleotides. The sequencing here drew on alloreactive CD8+ T cells from a mixed lymphocyte reaction culture, taken before intestinal transplant. Read against the paper, the sample's cell subset or site label means: CFSE-low proliferating T cells sorted from roughly six-day pre-transplant mixed lymphocyte reaction (GvH or HvG direction). The TCR was taken from a human patient who received an intestinal transplant. The CDR3 has the sequence CASSLAASGRKYTGELFF. The bases are TGTGCCAGCAGCTTAGCGGCTAGCGGGAGGAAGTACACCGGGGAGCTGTTTTTT.